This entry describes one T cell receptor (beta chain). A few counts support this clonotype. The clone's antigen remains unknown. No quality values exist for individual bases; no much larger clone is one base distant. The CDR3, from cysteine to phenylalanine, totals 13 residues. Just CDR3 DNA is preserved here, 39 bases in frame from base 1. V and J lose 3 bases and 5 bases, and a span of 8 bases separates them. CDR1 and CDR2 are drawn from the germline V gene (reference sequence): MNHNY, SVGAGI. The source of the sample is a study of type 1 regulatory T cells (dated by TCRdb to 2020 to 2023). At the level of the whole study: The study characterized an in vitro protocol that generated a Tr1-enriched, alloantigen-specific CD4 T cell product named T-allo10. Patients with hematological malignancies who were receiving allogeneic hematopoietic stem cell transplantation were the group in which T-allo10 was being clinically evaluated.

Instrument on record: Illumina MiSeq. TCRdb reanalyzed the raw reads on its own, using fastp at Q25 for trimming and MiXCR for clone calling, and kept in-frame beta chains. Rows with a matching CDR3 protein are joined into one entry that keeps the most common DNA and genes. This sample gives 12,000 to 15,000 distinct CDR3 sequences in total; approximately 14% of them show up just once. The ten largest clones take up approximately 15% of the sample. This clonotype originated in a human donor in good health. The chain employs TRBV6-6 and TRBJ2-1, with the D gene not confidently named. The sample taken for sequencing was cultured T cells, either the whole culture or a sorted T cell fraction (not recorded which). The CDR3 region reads CASSYFEDNEQFF. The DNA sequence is TGTGCCAGCAGTTATTTTGAGGACAATGAGCAGTTCTTC.